These 30 T cell receptor beta chains were sequenced from one sample in a study of T cells in Graves' hyperthyroidism and ophthalmopathy. Amplification yielded TCR beta CDR3 regions, with RNA transcripts as the source. First-round RT-PCR of the TCR CDR3 relied on the HTBI primer set. TCRdb reprocessed the multiplex PCR reads with MiXCR, giving one entry per CDR3 protein. The sample yields about 540,000 distinct CDR3 sequences, under 60% seen once. Sequencing input: peripheral blood or thyroid tissue (not recorded which). The source is a woman younger than 30 with Graves' hyperthyroidism.

The chain couples TRBV20-1 to TRBJ1-1; a possible D gene is TRBD1 (5 bases). The CDR3 totals 16 residues. Between the trimmed V and J ends, which lost 0 bases and 3 bases, there was a span of 17 bases. Germline V gives CDR1 DFQATT, CDR2 SNEGSKA (reference sequence). The CDR3 protein is CSARDLGLAGDTEAFF. The CDR3 bases are TGCAGTGCTAGAGATCTAGGACTAGCGGGGGACACTGAAGCTTTCTTT.

This clonotype was seen a few times. CDR3 sequence (DNA): TGTGCCAGCAGCTTGGCTAGCGGGGGCTCCTACGAGCAGTACTTC. Translation gives CASSLASGGSYEQYF. The chain uses TRBV13 and TRBJ2-7, with 10 bases fitting TRBD2. Germline values: CDR1 PRHDT, CDR2 FYEKMQ (reference sequence). This CDR3 has 15 residues. V gave up 3 bases and J gave up 0 bases; unmatched junction bases: 2.

This clonotype came up once. The chain joins TRBV29-1 to TRBJ1-4; D not resolved. Trimming removed 0 bases at V and 2 bases at J, with 4 bases between. Germline assignment: CDR1 SQVTM and CDR2 ANQGSEA. The CDR3 totals 13 residues. CDR3 coding DNA: TGCAGCGTTGAAGATGACACTAATGAAAAACTGTTTTTT. Translating gives CSVEDDTNEKLFF.

The chain combines TRBV15 with TRBJ2-3; 8 bases are a match to TRBD1. V shed 8 bases and J 5 bases; nucleotides not matched to a gene: 9. CDR1 and CDR2 (germline): LNHNV, YYDKDF (reference sequence). The CDR3 sequence is 14 residues long. The CDR3 loop is CATEPGQELDTQYF. Written as DNA, the CDR3 is TGTGCCACCGAACCGGGACAGGAGTTAGATACGCAGTATTTT.

The sample holds many counts of this clonotype. The chain links TRBV28 to TRBJ2-5; D is uncertain. The V and J ends lost 4 bases and 2 bases respectively, with 8 bases between them. Germline lookup yields CDR1 MDHEN and CDR2 SYDVKM. The CDR3 consists of 13 residues. The CDR3: CASSSTPQETQYF. CDR3 nucleotide sequence: TGTGCCAGCAGTTCTACCCCACAAGAGACCCAGTACTTC.

About this clonotype itself: A much more abundant neighbour one base away suggests this may be a read error. The V and J genes are TRBV6-6 and TRBJ1-5; the match to TRBD1 covers 8 bases. CDR3 size: 13 residues. Germline CDR1 reads MNHNY; CDR2 reads SVGAGI (reference sequence). Unmatched junction bases numbered 8, after V lost 7 bases and J lost 9 bases. CDR3 amino acids: CASTSTGDRPQHF. CDR3 coding DNA: TGTGCCAGCACGTCGACAGGGGACCGGCCCCAGCATTTT.

This chain uses TRBV10-3 with TRBJ2-5, with no clear D. The CDR3 extends over 14 amino acids. Trimming took 4 bases from V and 0 from J, leaving 9 bases between them. Per germline, CDR1 ENHRY and CDR2 SYGVKD. Written as DNA, the CDR3 is TGTGCCATCAGTGGGGCAGCATACCAAGAGACCCAGTACTTC. Translation gives CAISGAAYQETQYF.

This clonotype was recorded many times. This chain joins TRBV7-9 and TRBJ2-6; D assignment may be TRBD1 or TRBD2 (5 bases each). Germline V gene data show CDR1 as SEHNR and CDR2 as FQNEAQ (reference sequence). V lost 2 bases and J 2 bases, leaving 10 bases between the germline ends. This CDR3 comprises 16 residues. The DNA for the CDR3 is TGTGCCAGCAGCTTAACGAGGGACGCTGGGGCCAACGTCCTGACTTTC. It yields the protein CASSLTRDAGANVLTF.

In this sample, this clonotype turned up many times. The rearrangement links TRBV6-6 to TRBJ1-2, with D possibly being TRBD1 (5 bases). Trimming cost V 6 bases and J 3 bases, with 14 bases left between them. The germline gives CDR1 MNHNY, CDR2 SVGAGI (reference sequence). The CDR3 length is 14 residues. The CDR3 loop is CASRRASRDYGYTF. The CDR3, as DNA: TGTGCCAGCAGACGCGCGAGCAGGGACTATGGCTACACCTTC.

As to this clonotype: Because the CDR3's place on the DNA is in doubt, the DNA is left out and the CDR3 is given as listed by TCRdb. This sequence joins TRBV7-9 and TRBJ2-2. The V gene's germline CDR1 is SEHNR and CDR2 FQNEAQ (reference sequence). From its first to its last residue, the CDR3 has 18 amino acids. The CDR3 sequence is CASRPSMRRGRTPGSCFF.

The chain links TRBV20-1 to TRBJ2-7; no firm D call. This CDR3 contains 13 residues. V was cut by 0 bases and J by 3 bases, with 9 bases left in between. CDR1 is DFQATT, CDR2 SNEGSKA, per germline (reference sequence). Here the CDR3 reads CSARDPSLYEQYF. The CDR3 nucleotides are TGCAGTGCTAGAGACCCCTCCCTCTACGAGCAGTACTTC.

This clonotype was seen at least ten times. This chain uses TRBV10-3 with TRBJ1-2; no clear D gene. This CDR3 has 15 amino acids. Germline CDR1 reads ENHRY; CDR2 reads SYGVKD. Trimming removed 3 bases from V and 4 bases from J, with 15 bases in between. CDR3 amino acids: CAISDPQFALYGYTF. CDR3 DNA: TGTGCCATCAGTGACCCGCAGTTCGCCCTCTATGGCTACACCTTC.

This clonotype was seen at least ten times. The CDR3 reads CASSSPFSGRRDEQYF. CDR3 sequence (DNA): TGTGCCAGCAGCTCCCCGTTTAGCGGGAGACGCGACGAGCAGTACTTC. This chain connects TRBV7-2 to TRBJ2-7, with TRBD2 identical over 9 bases. Per germline, CDR1 SGHTA and CDR2 FQGNSA. Trimming cost V 4 bases and J 5 bases; bases outside gene matches: 12. The length of the CDR3 is 16 residues.

The chain links TRBV6-5 to TRBJ1-2, with 7 bases lining up with TRBD1. Germline CDR1 and CDR2: MNHEY and SVGAGI. Trimming took 3 bases from V and 6 from J; bases not matched to a gene: 7. The CDR3 runs to 14 residues. CDR3 nucleotide sequence: TGTGCCAGCAGTTATACGACAGGGCGCGATGGCTACACCTTC. It translates to CASSYTTGRDGYTF.

This clonotype showed up many times. This chain joins TRBV16 and TRBJ2-5; D ambiguous. CDR1 is KGHSY, CDR2 FQNENV, per germline. The V and J ends lost 4 bases and 5 bases respectively, with 8 bases between them. CDR3 length equals 12 residues. Written as DNA, the CDR3 is TGTGCCAGCAGCCCCTCGTGGGAGACCCAGTACTTC. Translating gives CASSPSWETQYF.

The genes are TRBV13 and TRBJ2-2; perhaps TRBD1 as D (5 bases). The CDR3 sequence is 16 residues long. The ends were cut back, 6 bases at V and 0 bases at J, with 14 bases in the middle. CDR1 and CDR2 from the germline V gene are PRHDT and FYEKMQ (reference sequence). CDR3 bases: TGTGCCAGCAGTTACTTTGGGGCTTCGAACACCGGGGAGCTGTTTTTT. The encoded protein is CASSYFGASNTGELFF.

This clonotype was recorded many times. The V gene is TRBV6-1, the J gene TRBJ2-3, with D unclear. This CDR3 spans 11 amino acids. V lost 8 bases and J 3 bases, leaving 6 bases between the germline ends. Looked up from germline, CDR1 is MNHNS and CDR2 is SASEGT. The CDR3 DNA reads as TGTGCCAGCGTGGCAACAGATACGCAGTATTTT. This translates into CASVATDTQYF.

Only one count was recorded for this clonotype. The chain has TRBV12-3 or TRBV12-4 and TRBJ1-5; 8 positions agree with TRBD1. V was clipped by 10 bases and J by 0 bases; unmatched bases: 8. This CDR3 has 15 residues. The CDR3 coding sequence is TGTGCCACCGGACAGGGAGGGACTAGCAATCAGCCCCAGCATTTT. Translation gives CATGQGGTSNQPQHF.

V gene TRBV5-1 combines with J gene TRBJ2-4; D perhaps matches TRBD1 (6 bases). Germline V gene sequence: CDR1 SGHRS, CDR2 YFSETQ. V was clipped by 2 bases and J by 1 base, with 7 bases between them. This CDR3 has 14 amino acids. Here the CDR3 reads CASSFDRAKNIQYF. In DNA form, the CDR3 reads TGCGCCAGCAGCTTCGACAGGGCCAAAAACATTCAGTACTTC.

V usage is TRBV20-1 and J usage is TRBJ1-5; TRBD1 might be the D (5 bases). Germline CDR1 reads DFQATT; CDR2 reads SNEGSKA (reference sequence). Trimming took 6 bases from V and 11 from J, leaving 26 bases between them. The CDR3 extends over 15 amino acids. CDR3 loop: CSARTSGTISETQHF. Here the CDR3 DNA reads TGCAGTGCGAGGACTAGCGGGACGATCTCCGAGACCCAGCATTTT.

This chain's CDR3 is CASSLVGAEEGYTF. The CDR3 coding sequence is TGTGCCAGCAGCTTAGTAGGGGCTGAGGAGGGCTACACCTTC. The V and J genes are TRBV7-2 and TRBJ1-2; a possible D gene is TRBD1 (5 bases). This CDR3 is 14 amino acids long. Trimming cost V 1 base and J 8 bases, with 14 bases left between them. CDR1 and CDR2 (germline): SGHTA, FQGNSA.

A remark on this clonotype: This could be a read error, since a much larger clone is one nucleotide away. The V call is TRBV9, the J call TRBJ1-2; no definite D call. In germline, CDR1 is SGDLS, CDR2 YYNGEE. The CDR3 totals 14 residues. The V and J ends lost 4 bases and 4 bases respectively, with 14 bases between them. The CDR3 here is CASSSWEESYGYTF. CDR3 nucleotide sequence: TGTGCCAGCAGCTCCTGGGAGGAGTCCTATGGCTACACCTTC.

This clonotype was seen ten or more times. The chain recombines TRBV5-6 with TRBJ2-5, with D possibly TRBD1 on 5 matching bases. The CDR3 has 14 amino acids. Germline-derived CDR1 and CDR2 are SGHDT and YYEEEE. V was shortened by 1 base and J by 7 bases, with 14 bases between the two germline ends. The CDR3 here is CASSLPDTGRTQYF. The CDR3 coding sequence is TGTGCCAGCAGCTTGCCGGACACTGGTCGGACCCAGTACTTC.

This clonotype was seen more than once but under ten times. The chain carries TRBV6-1 and TRBJ1-6; no firm D call. V gave up 1 base and J gave up 0 bases, with 10 bases separating them. Germline V gene data show CDR1 as MNHNS and CDR2 as SASEGT. This CDR3 spans 17 amino acids. This CDR3 reads CASSEEGGSSYNSPLHF. In DNA form, the CDR3 reads TGTGCCAGCAGTGAAGAGGGCGGCAGCTCCTATAATTCACCCCTCCACTTT.

The chain uses TRBV29-1 and TRBJ1-1; a weak D match, TRBD1 (5 bases). CDR3 length equals 13 residues. Deletions cut 5 bases from V and 3 bases from J, with 13 bases between. Germline V CDR1 and CDR2: SQVTM, ANQGSEA. The CDR3 sequence is CSVTWTRDTEAFF. In DNA, the CDR3 is TGCAGCGTTACCTGGACACGAGACACTGAAGCTTTCTTT.

Only a few counts were recorded for this clonotype. This rearrangement joins TRBV27 to TRBJ1-5; the D is unclear. Germline-derived CDR1 and CDR2 are MNHEY and SMNVEV (reference sequence). V was shortened by 1 base and J by 0 bases, with 7 bases between the two germline ends. CDR3 length equals 15 residues. CDR3 in DNA: TGTGCCAGCAGTTTATACCCCTATAGCAATCAGCCCCAGCATTTT. Protein sequence: CASSLYPYSNQPQHF.

The chain joins TRBV4-1 to TRBJ2-7; D assignment may be TRBD1 or TRBD2 (5 bases each). V lost 0 bases and J 9 bases, leaving 27 bases between the germline ends. The CDR3 consists of 18 residues. Germline values: CDR1 MGHRA, CDR2 YSYEKL. CDR3 DNA: TGCGCCAGCAGCCAAGATCAAGGTCCGGGACCACTTATTTCGGCGCAGTACTTC. As protein: CASSQDQGPGPLISAQYF.

The chain uses TRBV6-1 and TRBJ2-5; the D call may be TRBD1 or TRBD2 (5 bases each). CDR1 is MNHNS, CDR2 SASEGT, per germline. Trimming stripped 10 bases from V and 5 bases from J, with 11 bases between. The CDR3 has 11 residues. CDR3 DNA sequence: TGTGCCAACAGGAGAGGGGAGACCCAGTACTTC. As protein: CANRRGETQYF.

J is TRBJ2-1 and V is TRBV10-1, with TRBD1 matching over 7 bases. The CDR3 sequence is 14 residues long. J gave up 9 bases and V 0 bases, and 5 bases lay outside the gene matches. The V gene's germline CDR1 is WNHNN and CDR2 SYGVQD (reference sequence). CDR3: CASSESRGRGEQFF. The CDR3 DNA follows: TGCGCCAGCAGTGAGTCGAGGGGGCGCGGTGAGCAGTTCTTC.

Many counts were recorded for this clonotype. The chain recombines TRBV25-1 with TRBJ1-1; TRBD1 might be the D (6 bases). The V gene's germline CDR1 is MGHDK and CDR2 SYGVNS. The CDR3 loop spans 15 amino acids. The V end was cut by 10 bases, the J end by 1 base, with 19 bases between. The CDR3, as DNA: TGTGCCACCCGAGGGGGACAACTGACGAACACTGAAGCTTTCTTT. Translation: CATRGGQLTNTEAFF.